This TCR beta chain was sequenced for a study of T-cell reconstitution after alpha-beta-depleted transplantation in children. Notes on the study in general: The study reportedly traced alpha-beta T cells about two months after transplant to several hundred expanded graft clones. Surviving recipient T cells and intrathymic progenitors accounted for some patients' high TCRbeta diversity at day 60. Counts and diversity of T cells one year after transplant came mostly from newly produced T cells.

The CDR3 spans 15 residues. From germline, CDR1 is DFQATT and CDR2 SNEGSKA (reference sequence). Trimming shortened V by 0 bases and J by 2 bases, and 12 bases separated the two germline ends. A library of TCRbeta sequences, prepared with unique molecular identifiers, was generated. TCRdb re-derived calls from the PCR reads in MiXCR, one entry per CDR3 protein. The sample gives some 450,000 distinct CDR3 sequences, over 40% of which show up once; under 30% is in the top ten. Concerning this clonotype: The antigen is not known.

This receptor was obtained from a girl aged 2-10 years with aplastic anemia, due to receive a stem cell transplant. This rearrangement joins TRBV20-1 to TRBJ2-3; the D call may be TRBD1 or TRBD2 (5 bases each). The specimen comprised PBMCs, sampled before TCRalphabeta/CD19-depleted stem cell transplant. This CDR3 reads CSARDPGTSTDTQYF. The DNA for the CDR3 is TGCAGTGCTAGAGATCCCGGGACCTCCACAGATACGCAGTATTTT.